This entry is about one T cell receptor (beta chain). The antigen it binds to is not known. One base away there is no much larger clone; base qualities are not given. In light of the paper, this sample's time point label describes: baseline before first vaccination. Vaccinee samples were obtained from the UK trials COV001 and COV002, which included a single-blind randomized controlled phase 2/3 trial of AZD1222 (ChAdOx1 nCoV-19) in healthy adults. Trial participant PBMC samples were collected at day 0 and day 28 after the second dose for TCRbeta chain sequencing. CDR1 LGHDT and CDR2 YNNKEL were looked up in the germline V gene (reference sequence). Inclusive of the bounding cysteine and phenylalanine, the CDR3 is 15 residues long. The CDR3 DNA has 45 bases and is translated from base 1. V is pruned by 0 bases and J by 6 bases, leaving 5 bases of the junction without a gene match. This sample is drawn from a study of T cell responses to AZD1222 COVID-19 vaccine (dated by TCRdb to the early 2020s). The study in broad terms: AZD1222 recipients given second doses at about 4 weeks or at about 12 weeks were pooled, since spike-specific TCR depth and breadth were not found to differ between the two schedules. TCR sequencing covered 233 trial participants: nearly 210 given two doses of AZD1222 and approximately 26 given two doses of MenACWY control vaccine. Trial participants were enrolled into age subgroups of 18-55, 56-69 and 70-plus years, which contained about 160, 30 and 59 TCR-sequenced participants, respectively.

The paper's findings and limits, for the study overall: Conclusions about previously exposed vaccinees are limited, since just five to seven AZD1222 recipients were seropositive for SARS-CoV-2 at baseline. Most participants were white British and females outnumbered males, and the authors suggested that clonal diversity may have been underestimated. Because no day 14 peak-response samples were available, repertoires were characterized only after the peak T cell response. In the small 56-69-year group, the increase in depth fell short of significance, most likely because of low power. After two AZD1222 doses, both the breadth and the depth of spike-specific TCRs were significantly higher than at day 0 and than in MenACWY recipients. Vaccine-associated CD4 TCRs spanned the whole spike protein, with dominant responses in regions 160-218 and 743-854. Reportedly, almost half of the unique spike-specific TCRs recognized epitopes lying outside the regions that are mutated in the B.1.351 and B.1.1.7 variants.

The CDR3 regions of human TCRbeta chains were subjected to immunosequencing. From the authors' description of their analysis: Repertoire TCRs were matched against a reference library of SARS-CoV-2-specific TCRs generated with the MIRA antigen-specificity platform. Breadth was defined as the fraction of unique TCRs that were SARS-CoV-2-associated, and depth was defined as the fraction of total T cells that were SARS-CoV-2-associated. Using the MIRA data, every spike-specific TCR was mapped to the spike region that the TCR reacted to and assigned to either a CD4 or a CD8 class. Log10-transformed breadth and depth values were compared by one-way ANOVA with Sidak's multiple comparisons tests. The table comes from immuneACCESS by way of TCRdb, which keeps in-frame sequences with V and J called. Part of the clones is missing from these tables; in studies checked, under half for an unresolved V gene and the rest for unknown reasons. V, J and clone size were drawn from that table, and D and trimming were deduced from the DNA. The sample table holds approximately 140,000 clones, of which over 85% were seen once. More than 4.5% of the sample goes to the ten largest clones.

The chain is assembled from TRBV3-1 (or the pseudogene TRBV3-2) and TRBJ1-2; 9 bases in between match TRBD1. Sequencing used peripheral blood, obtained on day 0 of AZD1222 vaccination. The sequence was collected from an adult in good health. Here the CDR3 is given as CASSQDGTGSDGYTF. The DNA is TGTGCCAGCAGCCAAGATGGGACAGGGAGCGATGGCTACACCTTC.